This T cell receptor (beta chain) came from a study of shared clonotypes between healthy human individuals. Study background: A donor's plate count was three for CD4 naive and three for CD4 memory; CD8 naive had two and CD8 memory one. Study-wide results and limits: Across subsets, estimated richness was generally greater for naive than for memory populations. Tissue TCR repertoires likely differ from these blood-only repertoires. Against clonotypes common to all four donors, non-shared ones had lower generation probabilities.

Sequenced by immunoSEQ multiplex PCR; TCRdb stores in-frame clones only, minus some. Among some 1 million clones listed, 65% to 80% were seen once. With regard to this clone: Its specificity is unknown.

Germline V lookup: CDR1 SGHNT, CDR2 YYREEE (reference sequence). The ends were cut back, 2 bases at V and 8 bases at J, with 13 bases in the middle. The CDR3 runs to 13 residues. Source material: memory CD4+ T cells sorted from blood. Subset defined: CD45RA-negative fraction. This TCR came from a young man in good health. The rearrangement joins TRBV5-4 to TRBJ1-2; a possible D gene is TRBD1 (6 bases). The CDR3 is CASSLMGAQGYTF. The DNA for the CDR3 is TGTGCCAGCAGCTTAATGGGGGCGCAGGGCTACACCTTC.